This T cell receptor (beta chain) was captured by sequencing in a study of OX40 agonist ivuxolimab in advanced cancers. Study overall: At doses from 0.01 to 10 mg/kg, patients were given intravenous ivuxolimab every 2 weeks. Head and neck, renal cell, melanoma or hepatocellular carcinoma were the cancers that dose-escalation patients had.

Assay used: immunoSEQ multiplex PCR; TCRdb lists only in-frame clones, some missing. The sample holds more than 80,000 clones; about 88% are singletons and the top ten take 0.72%. Study-wide results and caveats: Nonresponders included some who also had low normalized T-cell clonal expansion.

V lost 1 base and J 0 bases, leaving 10 bases between the germline ends. The CDR3 is made up of 16 amino acids. Germline CDR1 is SGHKS and CDR2 is YYEKEE (reference sequence). Details on this clone: What it recognizes is unknown.

Patients had blood sampled at baseline and again on cycle 4 day 1 and cycle 7 day 1. The V and J genes are TRBV5-5 and TRBJ1-4; D ambiguous. This TCR was recovered from an adult with an advanced solid tumor such as melanoma, head and neck, liver or kidney cancer. The sequenced sample was CD4+ or CD8+ T cells sorted from blood, obtained in a trial of the OX40 agonist ivuxolimab. The CDR3 region is CASSLRSLATNEKLFF. The CDR3 nucleotides read TGTGCCAGCAGCTTGAGGTCTTTAGCAACTAATGAAAAACTGTTTTTT.